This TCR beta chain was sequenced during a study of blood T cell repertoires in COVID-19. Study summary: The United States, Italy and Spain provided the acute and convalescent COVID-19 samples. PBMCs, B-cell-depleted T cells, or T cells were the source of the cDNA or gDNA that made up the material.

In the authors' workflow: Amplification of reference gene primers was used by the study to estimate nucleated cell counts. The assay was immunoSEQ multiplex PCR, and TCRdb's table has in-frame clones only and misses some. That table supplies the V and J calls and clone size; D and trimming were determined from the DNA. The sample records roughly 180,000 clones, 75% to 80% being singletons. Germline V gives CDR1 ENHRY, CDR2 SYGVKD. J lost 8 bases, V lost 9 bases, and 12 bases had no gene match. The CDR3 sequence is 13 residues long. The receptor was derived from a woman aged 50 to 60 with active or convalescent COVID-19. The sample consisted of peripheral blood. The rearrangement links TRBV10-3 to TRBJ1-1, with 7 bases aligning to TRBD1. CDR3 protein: CAMGNAHRGEAFF. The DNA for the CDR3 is TGTGCCATGGGAAACGCCCACAGGGGCGAAGCTTTCTTT.